This record looks at one TCR beta chain sequence and its context. Its antigen is not known. The source of the sample is a study of cytomegalovirus exposure and HLA in healthy donors. 13 Jbeta primers and 60 Vbeta primers were used for the PCR. As originally analysed: Later, tens of millions of unique TCR beta chains were counted in an analysis, and roughly 11 million of them were shared. Method: immunoSEQ multiplex PCR; TCRdb's copy keeps in-frame clones and lacks some. That table supplies the V and J calls and clone size; D and trimming were determined from the DNA. The sample includes 110,000 or so clones, over 12% seen only once; the top ten take roughly 0.8%. Nominally healthy donors were sampled, though unrecorded immune exposures were likely. Per the germline V gene, CDR1 is SEHNR and CDR2 is FQNEAQ (reference sequence). The trim removed 3 bases at V and 11 bases at J, leaving 9 bases unmatched. This CDR3 contains 13 residues.

Study-wide findings and caveats: In a later analysis, TCR beta V- and J-gene trimming was associated with a missense DCLRE1C variant. Specificity of a few CMV-associated chains for CMV antigens was verified in vitro.

Sequenced: PBMCs. The source of this sequence is a female donor in good health and CMV-seronegative. The chain employs TRBV7-9 and TRBJ1-1; 7 bases map to TRBD1. CDR3 sequence: CASSLPNRGRAFF. The CDR3 DNA follows: TGTGCCAGCAGCTTGCCGAACAGGGGACGGGCTTTCTTT.